This T cell receptor (beta chain) is from a study of blood T cell repertoires in COVID-19. About the study: Sites in the United States, Italy and Spain provided acute and convalescent COVID-19 samples. Nucleic acid was either cDNA or gDNA, and it came from T cells, B-cell-depleted T cells, or PBMCs.

V lost 1 base and J lost 8, with 10 bases in between. The CDR3 is 13 amino acids. The germline CDR1 and CDR2 sequences are SGDLS and YYNGEE. The table came from immunoSEQ multiplex PCR; TCRdb's copy has only in-frame clones and leaves some out. The sample comprises under 150,000 clones, over 80% of which are singletons, and about 2.5% rests with the top ten. The receptor was isolated from a man aged 45 to 65 with active COVID-19. Sequencing used peripheral blood. J is TRBJ2-4 and V is TRBV9; D is possibly TRBD1 (5 bases). The CDR3 sequence is CASSVPGKDIQYF. Here the CDR3 DNA reads TGTGCCAGCAGCGTACCAGGGAAGGACATTCAGTACTTC.